Sequencing of this TCR beta chain was carried out in a study of cytomegalovirus exposure and HLA in healthy donors. Sequencing was performed with immunoSEQ multiplex PCR; in TCRdb, only in-frame clones are kept and a portion is missing. The repertoire consists of around 150,000 clones, with roughly 96% occurring once and the leading ten covering approximately 1%. CDR3 length: 13 residues. Germline V lookup: CDR1 MGHDK, CDR2 SYGVNS. The V segment lost 6 bases and the J segment 5 bases; nucleotides outside the gene matches: 2. The chain is built from TRBV25-1 and TRBJ2-2; 8 nucleotides line up with TRBD1. This TCR derives from a woman aged 18-35 years in good health and CMV-seronegative. The material sequenced was PBMCs. For the CDR3, the DNA is TGTGCCAGCAGCCGGACAGGGACCGGGGAGCTGTTTTTT. This codes for CASSRTGTGELFF.